The present T cell receptor beta chain was sequenced within a study of T-cell reconstitution after alpha-beta-depleted transplantation in children. V was pared by 7 bases and J by 2 bases, with 9 bases of the junction left unmatched. Germline V gene lookup returns CDR1 KGHSH and CDR2 LQKENI. This CDR3 is built from 16 residues. The TCRbeta library incorporated unique molecular identifiers. TCRdb re-analysed the PCR reads in MiXCR, keeping a single row per CDR3 protein. The repertoire consists of about 590,000 distinct CDR3 sequences, with approximately 13% occurring once and the leading ten covering approximately 2.1%. Only a few counts were recorded for this clonotype.

The sample was PBMCs, mostly from graft donor cells, taken 360 days after TCRalphabeta/CD19-depleted stem cell transplant. This sequence was found in a male patient aged 10 to 17 who had a stem cell transplant for acute myeloid leukemia, so the T cells may come from the graft donor. The J gene is TRBJ2-1, the V gene TRBV18; TRBD2 matches at 9 bases. CDR3 protein: CASFSRLAEPYNEQFF. The CDR3 DNA follows: TGTGCCAGCTTTTCGCGACTAGCGGAACCCTACAATGAGCAGTTCTTC.